This paragraph covers one T cell receptor beta chain sequence. In the original analysis: Amplifying reference gene primers gave estimates of nucleated cell counts. The protocol was immunoSEQ multiplex PCR, while the TCRdb copy is restricted to in-frame clones and leaves out a portion. V, J and clone size were drawn from that table, and D and trimming were deduced from the DNA. Of 100,000 to 150,000 clones listed, roughly 86% are singletons. The sample comes from a study of blood T cell repertoires in COVID-19. Study at large: Sites across the United States, Italy and Spain contributed samples from acute and convalescent COVID-19. PBMCs, B-cell-depleted T cells, or T cells provided the cDNA or gDNA that made up the material.

V lost 3 bases and J 5 bases, leaving 10 bases between the germline ends. Germline CDR1 reads KGHSH; CDR2 reads LQKENI. The CDR3 loop spans 13 amino acids. V usage is TRBV18 and J usage is TRBJ1-1; D not certain. The receptor was derived from a woman in her seventies with COVID-19, enrolled during active disease. The sequencing sample was made of peripheral blood. The CDR3 region is CASSPGVTTEAFF. For the CDR3, the DNA is TGTGCCAGCTCACCGGGCGTAACGACTGAAGCTTTCTTT.